These 7 T cell receptor beta chains were all obtained from the same sample, sequenced in a study of T cells in Graves' hyperthyroidism and ophthalmopathy. TCR beta CDR3 sequences were amplified from RNA transcripts. HTBI primers were employed in a first-round RT-PCR of the TCR CDR3. In TCRdb, the multiplex PCR reads were re-called with MiXCR into one record per CDR3 protein. Of roughly 740,000 distinct CDR3 sequences in the sample, less than 20% were seen once. The sequencing input was blood. These receptors were taken from a man aged 18-30 years with Graves' hyperthyroidism.

This clonotype showed up just a few times. The genes are TRBV4-3 and TRBJ1-5; TRBD1 might be the D (6 bases). Trimming took off 1 base at V and 0 bases at J, with 16 bases between the two ends. Per germline, CDR1 LGHNA and CDR2 YSLEER. The CDR3 is made up of 18 amino acids. The CDR3 is CASSQVLGAGDSNQPQHF. CDR3 in DNA: TGCGCCAGCAGCCAAGTTCTTGGGGCAGGGGATAGCAATCAGCCCCAGCATTTT.

This clonotype was seen repeatedly, ten times or more. The chain joins TRBV5-8 to TRBJ1-1, with a possible D match to TRBD1 (6 bases). CDR1 and CDR2 (germline): SGHTS, YDEGEE. The CDR3 length is 14 residues. The germline V and J ends were trimmed by 3 bases and 1 base, with 10 bases remaining between them. The CDR3 loop is CASSSDSENTEAFF. The DNA for the CDR3 is TGTGCCAGCAGCTCGGACAGCGAGAACACTGAAGCTTTCTTT.

The chain recombines TRBV2 with TRBJ2-5; 8 bases fit TRBD1. This CDR3 comprises 13 residues. Trimming cost V 4 bases and J 6 bases; bases outside gene matches: 4. The germline CDR1 and CDR2 sequences are SNHLY and FYNNEI. The CDR3 here is CASSAGGRKTQYF. CDR3 nucleotide sequence: TGTGCCAGCAGTGCAGGGGGCCGGAAGACCCAGTACTTC.

Note on this clonotype: One end of the junction fails to match germline, which may point to a read error. This chain uses TRBV11-2 with TRBJ2-7, with 10 bases lining up with TRBD2. This CDR3 has 18 residues. In germline, CDR1 is SGHAT, CDR2 FQNNGV. The CDR3 DNA follows: TGCGCCAGCAGCCAAGCATACGGGGGACCTAGCGGGAGTTACGAGCAGTACTTC. Amino acid sequence: CASSQAYGGPSGSYEQYF.

Ten or more counts support this clonotype. The chain combines TRBV12-3 or TRBV12-4 with TRBJ2-3; 12 nucleotides agree with TRBD2. After removal of 5 bases from V and 4 bases from J, the junction contained 4 bases not matched to a gene. The CDR3 extends over 15 amino acids. This chain's CDR3 is CASSGPSGRADTQYF. CDR3 bases: TGTGCCAGCAGTGGGCCTAGCGGGAGGGCAGATACGCAGTATTTT.

A remark on this clonotype: One end of the junction is discordant with germline, which a read error may explain. DNA of the CDR3: TGCGCCAGCAGTGAGGCGGGACTAGCGGTAAACTTC. As protein: CASSEAGLAVNF. The chain uses TRBV10-2 and TRBJ2-5, with 11 bases that match TRBD2. Germline values: CDR1 WSHSY, CDR2 SAAADI. The CDR3 loop spans 12 amino acids.

This clonotype was counted only a few times. V gene TRBV6-1 combines with J gene TRBJ2-2, with D perhaps matching TRBD1 or TRBD2 (5 bases each). The CDR3 is made up of 16 amino acids. The V gene lost 5 bases and the J gene lost 2 bases, with 15 bases spanning the gap. CDR1 MNHNS and CDR2 SASEGT come from the germline V gene. The CDR3 DNA follows: TGTGCCAGCAGTCGAGCCGGGACGACTAACACCGGGGAGCTGTTTTTT. As protein: CASSRAGTTNTGELFF.